The 4 T cell receptor beta chains reported below all come from one sample, sequenced in a study of T cells in Graves' hyperthyroidism and ophthalmopathy. Amplification of TCR beta CDR3 regions used RNA as the template. The HTBI set primed first-round TCR CDR3 RT-PCR. Via MiXCR, TCRdb re-called the multiplex PCR reads, giving one row per CDR3 protein. The profile covers approximately 700,000 distinct CDR3 sequences, with 16% appearing a single time and 8.4% taken by the ten largest. Sequencing was carried out using blood. The receptors were sampled from a man in his late teens or twenties with Graves' hyperthyroidism.

This clonotype appeared many times. The DNA for the CDR3 is TGTGCCTGGAGTGTGGGACTAGGAACAGATACGCAGTATTTT. Protein sequence: CAWSVGLGTDTQYF. The chain recombines TRBV30 with TRBJ2-3, with 8 nucleotides matching TRBD2. CDR1 is GTSNPN, CDR2 SVGIG, per germline (reference sequence). The CDR3 length is 14 residues. The J segment lost 3 bases and the V segment lost 0 bases, leaving 2 bases of the junction unmatched.

The CDR3 nucleotides are TGTGCCAGCAGGCCCAGGCGGGAGAACACTGAAGCTTTCTTT. It encodes CASRPRRENTEAFF. This chain joins TRBV28 and TRBJ1-1, with D uncertain. Germline-derived CDR1 and CDR2 are MDHEN and SYDVKM. The V and J ends lost 6 bases and 1 base respectively, with 12 bases between them. This CDR3 contains 14 residues.

The genes are TRBV6-1 and TRBJ2-2; 11 nucleotides line up with TRBD1. Germline lookup yields CDR1 MNHNS and CDR2 SASEGT. The CDR3 contains 15 residues. The V and J ends lost 6 bases and 9 bases, in that order; junction bases with no gene match: 9. CDR3 sequence: CASRPGTGGYRELFF. The CDR3 DNA follows: TGTGCCAGCAGGCCCGGGACAGGGGGATACCGGGAGCTGTTTTTT.

The chain links TRBV6-6 to TRBJ1-1, with D possibly being TRBD1 (5 bases). Trimming removed 0 bases from V and 8 bases from J, with 13 bases in between. CDR3 length equals 14 residues. Germline lookup yields CDR1 MNHNY and CDR2 SVGAGI (reference sequence). CDR3 amino acids: CASSYSREGFEAFF. CDR3 DNA: TGTGCCAGCAGTTACTCCCGGGAGGGGTTCGAAGCTTTCTTT.